This T cell receptor (beta chain) was sequenced in a study of blood T cell repertoires in COVID-19. On the study more broadly: The origin of the acute and convalescent COVID-19 samples was the United States, Italy and Spain. The cDNA or gDNA used as material had been derived from T cells, B-cell-depleted T cells, or PBMCs.

Allocation to cohorts depended on clinical history reported by the participants. In the original workflow: Amplifying reference gene primers gave estimates of nucleated cell counts. Profiling relied on immunoSEQ multiplex PCR, and the TCRdb table lists in-frame clones only, not all of them. The D gene and trimming were derived from the DNA, and the V and J assignments and clone size from that table. The sample has 340,000 or so clones, around 85% seen once. V lost 1 base to trimming and J lost 6 bases, with 20 bases between them. The V gene's germline CDR1 is WSHSY and CDR2 SAAADI. There are 17 residues in the CDR3.

This chain connects TRBV10-2 to TRBJ2-3; D possibly corresponds to TRBD2 (7 bases). The sequence was obtained from a woman in her thirties or forties with acute COVID-19. Sequencing was performed on PBMCs or T cells enriched from blood (not recorded which). CDR3 sequence: CASSEFYRAGASDTQYF. The CDR3 DNA follows: TGCGCCAGCAGTGAGTTCTACAGGGCGGGAGCGTCCGATACGCAGTATTTT.